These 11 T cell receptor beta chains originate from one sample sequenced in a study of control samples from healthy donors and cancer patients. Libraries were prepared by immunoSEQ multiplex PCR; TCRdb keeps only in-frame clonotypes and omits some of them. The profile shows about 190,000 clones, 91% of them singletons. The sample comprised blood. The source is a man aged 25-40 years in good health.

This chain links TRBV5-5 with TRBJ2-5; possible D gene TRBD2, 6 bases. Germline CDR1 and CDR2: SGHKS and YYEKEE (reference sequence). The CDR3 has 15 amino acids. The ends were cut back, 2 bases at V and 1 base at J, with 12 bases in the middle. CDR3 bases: TGTGCCAGCAGCTTAAAGGTGGGGGGCCAAGAGACCCAGTACTTC. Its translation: CASSLKVGGQETQYF.

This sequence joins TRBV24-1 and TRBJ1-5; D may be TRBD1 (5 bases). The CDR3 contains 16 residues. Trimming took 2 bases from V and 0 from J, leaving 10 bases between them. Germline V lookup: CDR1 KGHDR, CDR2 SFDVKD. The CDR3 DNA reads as TGTGCCACCAGTGATTCGGGACGGACTAGCAATCAGCCCCAGCATTTT. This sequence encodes CATSDSGRTSNQPQHF.

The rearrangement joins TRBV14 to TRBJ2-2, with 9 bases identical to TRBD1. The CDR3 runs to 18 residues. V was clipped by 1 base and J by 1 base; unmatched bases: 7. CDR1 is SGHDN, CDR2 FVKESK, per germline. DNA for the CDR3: TGTGCCAGCAGCCAAGTCTCCGGGACAGGGAAGAACACCGGGGAGCTGTTTTTT. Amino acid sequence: CASSQVSGTGKNTGELFF.

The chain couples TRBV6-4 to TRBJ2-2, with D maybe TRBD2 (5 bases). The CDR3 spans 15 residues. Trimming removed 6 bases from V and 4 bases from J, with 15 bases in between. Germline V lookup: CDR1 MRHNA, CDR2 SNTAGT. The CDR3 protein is CASRMDGGLTGELFF. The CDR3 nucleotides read TGTGCCAGCAGGATGGATGGCGGGCTCACCGGGGAGCTGTTTTTT.

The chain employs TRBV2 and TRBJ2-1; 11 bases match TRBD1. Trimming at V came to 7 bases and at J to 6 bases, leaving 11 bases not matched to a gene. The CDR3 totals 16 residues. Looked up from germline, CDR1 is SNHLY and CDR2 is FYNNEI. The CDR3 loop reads CASKAKGQGDRNEQFF. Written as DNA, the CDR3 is TGTGCCAGCAAAGCAAAGGGACAGGGGGATCGCAATGAGCAGTTCTTC.

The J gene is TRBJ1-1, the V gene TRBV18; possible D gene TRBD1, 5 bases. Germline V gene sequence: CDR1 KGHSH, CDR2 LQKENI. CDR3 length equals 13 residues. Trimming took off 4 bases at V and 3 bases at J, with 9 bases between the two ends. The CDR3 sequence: CASSRGLDTEAFF. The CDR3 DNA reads TGTGCCAGCTCACGGGGGTTGGACACTGAAGCTTTCTTT.

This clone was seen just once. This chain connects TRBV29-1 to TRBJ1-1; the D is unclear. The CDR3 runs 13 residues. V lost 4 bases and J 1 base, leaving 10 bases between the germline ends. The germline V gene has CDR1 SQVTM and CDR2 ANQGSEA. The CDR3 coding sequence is TGCAGCGTTGTTCCTGGCGGGAACACTGAAGCTTTCTTT. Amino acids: CSVVPGGNTEAFF.

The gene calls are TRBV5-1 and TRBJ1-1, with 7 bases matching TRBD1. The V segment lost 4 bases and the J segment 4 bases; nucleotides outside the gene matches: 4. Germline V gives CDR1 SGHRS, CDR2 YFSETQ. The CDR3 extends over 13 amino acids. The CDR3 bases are TGCGCCAGCAGCCCAACAGGGGCCACTGAAGCTTTCTTT. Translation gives CASSPTGATEAFF.

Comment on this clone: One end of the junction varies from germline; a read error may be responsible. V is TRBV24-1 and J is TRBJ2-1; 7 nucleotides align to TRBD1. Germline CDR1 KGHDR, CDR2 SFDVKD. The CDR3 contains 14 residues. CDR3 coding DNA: TGTGCCACCGGTGACAGGGTAGCCTACAATGAGCAGTTCTTC. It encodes CATGDRVAYNEQFF.

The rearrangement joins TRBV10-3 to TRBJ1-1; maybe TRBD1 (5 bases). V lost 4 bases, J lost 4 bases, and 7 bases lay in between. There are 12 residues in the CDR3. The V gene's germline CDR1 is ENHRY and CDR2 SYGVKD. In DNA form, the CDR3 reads TGTGCCATCAGTGTAAGGGGCACTGAAGCTTTCTTT. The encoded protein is CAISVRGTEAFF.

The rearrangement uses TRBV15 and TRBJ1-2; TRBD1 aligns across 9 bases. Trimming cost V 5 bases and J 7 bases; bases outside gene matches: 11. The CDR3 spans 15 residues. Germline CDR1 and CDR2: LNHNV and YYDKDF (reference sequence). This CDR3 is CATSFRDREWAGYTF. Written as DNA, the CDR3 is TGTGCCACCAGCTTCCGGGACAGGGAATGGGCTGGCTACACCTTC.